The clone carrying this T cell receptor beta chain appeared many times. Its target is unknown. cDNA was made by 5'RACE with 10-nucleotide random UMIs. A single record per CDR3 protein comes from TCRdb applying MiXCR to the 5' RACE reads. The sample carries some 77,000 distinct CDR3 sequences, roughly 9.9% recorded once. The record originates from a study of neurological immune-mediated disorders. Study-wide points: Levels of TCR clonal expansion peaked in HTLV-1-associated myelopathy and reached their lowest in multiple sclerosis, under those of healthy controls.

The unsorted libraries originated from 2 million PBMCs that had been stored at -80 C. The V gene end was trimmed by 2 bases and the J gene end by 9 bases; junction bases not matched to a gene: 7. Germline V gene sequence: CDR1 MDHEN, CDR2 SYDVKM. The CDR3 runs 15 residues. The TCR was taken from a man over 45 in good health. The chain joins TRBV28 to TRBJ2-1; 10 nucleotides line up with TRBD2. What was sequenced was PBMCs. CDR3 sequence reads: CASSLTSGRAGEQFF. CDR3 in DNA: TGTGCCAGCAGTTTAACAAGCGGGAGGGCCGGTGAGCAGTTCTTC.